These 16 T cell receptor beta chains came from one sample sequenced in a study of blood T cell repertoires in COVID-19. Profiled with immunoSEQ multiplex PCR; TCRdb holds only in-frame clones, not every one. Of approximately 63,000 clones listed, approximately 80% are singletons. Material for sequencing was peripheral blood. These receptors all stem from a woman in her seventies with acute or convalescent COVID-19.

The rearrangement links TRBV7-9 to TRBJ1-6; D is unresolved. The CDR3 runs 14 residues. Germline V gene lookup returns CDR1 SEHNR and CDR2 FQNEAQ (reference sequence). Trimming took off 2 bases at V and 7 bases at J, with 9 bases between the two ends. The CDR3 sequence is CASSLNFRNSPLHF. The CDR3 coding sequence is TGTGCCAGCAGCTTAAATTTCAGAAATTCACCCCTCCACTTT.

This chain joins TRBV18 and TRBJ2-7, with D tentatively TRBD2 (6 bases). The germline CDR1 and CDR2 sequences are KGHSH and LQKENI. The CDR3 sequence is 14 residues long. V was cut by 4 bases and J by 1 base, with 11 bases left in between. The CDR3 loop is CASSLAVDSYEQYF. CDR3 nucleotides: TGTGCCAGCTCACTAGCGGTGGATTCCTACGAGCAGTACTTC.

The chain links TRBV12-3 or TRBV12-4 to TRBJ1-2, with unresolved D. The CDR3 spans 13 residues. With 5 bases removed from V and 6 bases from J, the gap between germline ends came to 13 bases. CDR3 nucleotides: TGTGCCAGCAGTAGGAGCCGGGATCATGGCTACACCTTC. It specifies CASSRSRDHGYTF.

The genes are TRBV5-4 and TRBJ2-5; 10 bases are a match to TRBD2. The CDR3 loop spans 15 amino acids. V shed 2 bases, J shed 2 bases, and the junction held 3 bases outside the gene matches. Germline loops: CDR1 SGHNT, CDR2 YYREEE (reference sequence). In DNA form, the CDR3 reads TGTGCCAGCAGCTTACCAGCGGGGGGGCAAGAGACCCAGTACTTC. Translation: CASSLPAGGQETQYF.

The CDR3 loop reads CASSESGGPQETQYF. CDR3 bases: TGTGCCAGCAGTGAATCTGGGGGCCCCCAAGAGACCCAGTACTTC. The chain couples TRBV25-1 to TRBJ2-5; tentatively, D is TRBD1 (6 bases). V was cut by 1 base and J by 1 base, with 10 bases left in between. Germline-derived CDR1 and CDR2 are MGHDK and SYGVNS. The CDR3 sequence is 15 residues long.

The CDR3 DNA follows: TGTGCCAGCAGTACCCGGGACAGGGTATCCTACGAGCAGTACTTC. Translating gives CASSTRDRVSYEQYF. The rearrangement joins TRBV6-5 to TRBJ2-7, with 9 nucleotides matching TRBD1. Germline CDR1 MNHEY, CDR2 SVGAGI. This CDR3 comprises 15 residues. With V trimmed by 5 bases and J by 1 base, 6 bases remained unmatched.

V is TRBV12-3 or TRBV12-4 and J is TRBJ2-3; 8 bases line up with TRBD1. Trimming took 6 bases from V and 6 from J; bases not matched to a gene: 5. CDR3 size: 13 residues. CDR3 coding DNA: TGTGCCAGCAGCCCTGGGGACAGGGATACGCAGTATTTT. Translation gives CASSPGDRDTQYF.

The CDR3 nucleotides read TGTGCCAGTTTAGCGAACACCATATATTTT. Its translation: CASLANTIYF. This rearrangement joins TRBV6-4 to TRBJ1-3; D not certain. The V end lost 9 bases, the J end lost 7 bases, and 7 bases lay between the germline ends. This CDR3 region has 10 residues. CDR1 and CDR2 (germline): MRHNA, SNTAGT.

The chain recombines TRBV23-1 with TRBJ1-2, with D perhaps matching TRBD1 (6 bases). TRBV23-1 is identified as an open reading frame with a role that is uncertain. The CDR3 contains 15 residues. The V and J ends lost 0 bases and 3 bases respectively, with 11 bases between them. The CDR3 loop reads CASSQSCRQDYGYTF. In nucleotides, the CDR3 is TGCGCCAGCAGTCAATCTTGTAGACAGGACTATGGCTACACCTTC.

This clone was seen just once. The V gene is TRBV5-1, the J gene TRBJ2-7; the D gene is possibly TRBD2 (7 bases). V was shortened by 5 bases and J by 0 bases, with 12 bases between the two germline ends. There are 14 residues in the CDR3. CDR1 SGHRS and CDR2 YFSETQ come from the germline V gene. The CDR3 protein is CASSEGGYSYEQYF. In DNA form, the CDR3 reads TGCGCCAGCAGTGAGGGGGGGTACTCCTACGAGCAGTACTTC.

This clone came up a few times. In DNA form, the CDR3 reads TGTGCCAGCAGCCTTATCCCGGACAGGGGTTTGTATCAGCCCCAGCATTTT. As protein: CASSLIPDRGLYQPQHF. The gene calls are TRBV7-8 and TRBJ1-5, with 9 bases matching TRBD1. This CDR3 is 17 amino acids long. The V gene's germline CDR1 is SGHVS and CDR2 FQNEAQ. Trimming at V came to 5 bases and at J to 5 bases, leaving 13 bases not matched to a gene.

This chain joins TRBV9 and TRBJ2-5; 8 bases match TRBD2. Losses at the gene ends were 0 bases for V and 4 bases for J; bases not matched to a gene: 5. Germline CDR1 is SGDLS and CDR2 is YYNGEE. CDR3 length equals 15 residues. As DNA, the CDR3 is TGTGCCAGCAGCGTAGTCGGGGGGGTGGCAGAGACCCAGTACTTC. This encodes CASSVVGGVAETQYF. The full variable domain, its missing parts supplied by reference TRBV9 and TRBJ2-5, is DSGVTQTPKHLITATGQRVTLRCSPRSGDLSVYWYQQSLDQGLQFLIQYYNGEERAKGNILERFSAQQFPDLHSELNLSSLELGDSALYFCASSVVGGVAETQYFGPGTRLLVL.

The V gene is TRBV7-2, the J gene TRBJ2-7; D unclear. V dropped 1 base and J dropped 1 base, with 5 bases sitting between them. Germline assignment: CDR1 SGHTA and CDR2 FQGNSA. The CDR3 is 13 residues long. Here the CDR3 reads CASSLDGSYEQYF. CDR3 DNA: TGTGCCAGCAGCTTAGACGGGTCCTACGAGCAGTACTTC.

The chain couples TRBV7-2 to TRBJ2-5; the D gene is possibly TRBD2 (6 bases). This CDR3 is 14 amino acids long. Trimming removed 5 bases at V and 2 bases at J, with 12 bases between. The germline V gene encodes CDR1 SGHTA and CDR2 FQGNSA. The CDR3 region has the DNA TGTGCCAGCAGCCCTGGACTATATCAAGAGACCCAGTACTTC. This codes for CASSPGLYQETQYF.

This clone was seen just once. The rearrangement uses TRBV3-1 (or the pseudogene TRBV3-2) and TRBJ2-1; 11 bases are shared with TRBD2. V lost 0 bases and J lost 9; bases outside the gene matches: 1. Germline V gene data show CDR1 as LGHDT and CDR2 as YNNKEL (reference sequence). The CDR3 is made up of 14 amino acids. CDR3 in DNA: TGTGCCAGCAGCCAAGATACTAGCGGGGGTGAGCAGTTCTTC. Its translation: CASSQDTSGGEQFF.

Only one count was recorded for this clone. CDR3: CASTFSGANTEAFF. CDR3 nucleotide sequence: TGTGCCAGCACTTTCTCAGGGGCCAACACTGAAGCTTTCTTT. V usage is TRBV2 and J usage is TRBJ1-1, with D perhaps TRBD1 (6 bases). The CDR3 is 14 amino acids. From germline, CDR1 is SNHLY and CDR2 FYNNEI. Trimming stripped 7 bases from V and 2 bases from J, with 14 bases between.